The T cell receptor (beta chain) under discussion was sequenced for a study of regulatory T cells in long-lasting Graves disease. To make TCR beta libraries, researchers used iRepertoire HTBI primers and Arm-PCR of CDR3 regions. TCRdb analysed the multiplex PCR reads with MiXCR anew, one entry per CDR3 protein. The sample has under 800,000 distinct CDR3 sequences, roughly 15% seen once. This clonotype was recorded many times. Stated time point: newly diagnosed GD, antithyroid drugs for less than 3 months. After RNA was extracted from PBMCs, the TCR library was made from it. A further study also used this sample, focusing on T cells in Graves' hyperthyroidism and ophthalmopathy.

The specimen was peripheral blood mononuclear cells (PBMCs), collected at new diagnosis, from a patient treated with antithyroid drugs. The receptor was isolated from a woman under 40 with Graves disease.

CDR3 sequence (DNA): TGCAGTGCTAGTCTGCCTAGCGGGAGTCTGGGTAATGAGCAGTTCTTC. Its protein product is CSASLPSGSLGNEQFF. The chain recombines TRBV20-1 with TRBJ2-1, with 10 nucleotides matching TRBD2. The CDR3 extends over 16 amino acids. Germline V CDR1 and CDR2: DFQATT, SNEGSKA (reference sequence). The V and J ends lost 3 bases and 7 bases, in that order; junction bases with no gene match: 12.